This T cell receptor (beta chain) was captured by sequencing in a study of CD4 T cell repertoires in COVID-19. V lost 5 bases and J lost 7, with 13 bases in between. CDR1 is SGHRS and CDR2 is YFSETQ in the germline V gene. This CDR3 region has 14 residues. Data came from immunoSEQ multiplex PCR; TCRdb stores just in-frame clones and leaves some out. The table has approximately 75,000 clones, around four fifths seen once. This receptor was taken from a human donor who had COVID-19. J is TRBJ1-6 and V is TRBV5-1; tentative D call: TRBD1 (6 bases). The sequencing here drew on CD4+ T cells from peripheral blood, taken after recovery from COVID-19. In DNA, the CDR3 is TGCGCCAGCAGGGACGGACAGACAAATTCACCCCTCCACTTT. This sequence encodes CASRDGQTNSPLHF.